One and the same sample provided the 5 T cell receptor beta chains below, sequenced in a study of blood T cell repertoires in COVID-19. The repertoire was sequenced with immunoSEQ multiplex PCR; TCRdb's copy has only in-frame clones and lacks some. The data hold roughly 380,000 clones, with roughly 90% observed a single time. The material sequenced was peripheral blood. These receptors were taken from a woman aged 60-75 years with COVID-19, enrolled during active disease.

This clone has only a few counts. V usage is TRBV29-1 and J usage is TRBJ1-2, with D possibly TRBD1 on 6 matching bases. The germline V gene has CDR1 SQVTM and CDR2 ANQGSEA. Trimming removed 3 bases from V and 8 bases from J, with 16 bases in between. The CDR3 covers 13 residues. The DNA for the CDR3 is TGCAGCGTTGATTTGACAGGAGCTCAAGGCTACACCTTC. It is translated as CSVDLTGAQGYTF.

The chain has TRBV7-9 and TRBJ2-7; 7 bases are a match to TRBD1. Germline trimming cut 2 bases from V and 5 bases from J; bases unmatched to any gene: 6. CDR1 and CDR2 from the germline V gene are SEHNR and FQNEAQ (reference sequence). The length of the CDR3 is 14 residues. The chain's CDR3 is CASSLSGTVHEQYF. The CDR3 nucleotides read TGTGCCAGCAGCTTAAGTGGGACAGTCCACGAGCAGTACTTC.

V and J are TRBV3-1 (or the pseudogene TRBV3-2) and TRBJ1-3, with D perhaps TRBD1 (5 bases). Germline assignment: CDR1 LGHDT and CDR2 YNNKEL (reference sequence). The CDR3 totals 13 residues. V lost 4 bases and J lost 12, with 16 bases in between. CDR3 nucleotides: TGTGCCAGCAGCCTCGGGACTTCCCAAGACATATATTTT. Protein sequence: CASSLGTSQDIYF.

The DNA of the CDR3 is TGCGCCAGCAGCGCGGGGGGTGTTGGAAACACCATATATTTT. It translates to CASSAGGVGNTIYF. J is TRBJ1-3 and V is TRBV5-1; D might be TRBD1 (5 bases). The length of the CDR3 is 14 residues. The V gene lost 4 bases and the J gene lost 3 bases, with 11 bases spanning the gap. Germline V gene data show CDR1 as SGHRS and CDR2 as YFSETQ.

As to this clone: Other DNA variants within this sample encode the same CDR3. This chain links TRBV18 with TRBJ1-5; 8 bases are shared with TRBD1. The ends lost 3 bases at V and 1 base at J; junction bases unmatched: 2. CDR1 is KGHSH and CDR2 is LQKENI in the germline V gene. CDR3 size: 15 residues. The CDR3: CASSPQGASNQPQHF. CDR3 coding DNA: TGTGCCAGCTCACCTCAGGGGGCCAGCAATCAGCCCCAGCATTTT.